The clone carrying this T cell receptor (beta chain) appeared many times. Its antigen is as yet unknown. With duration under 3 months, ophthalmopathy was active: Clinical Activity Score at least 3, NOSPECS at least 4. Fresh peripheral blood, under 13 ml, yielded the PBMCs. The source material, RNA transcripts, was used to amplify TCR beta CDR3 regions. First-round RT-PCR with HTBI primers amplified the TCR CDR3 region. TCRdb ran MiXCR on the multiplex PCR reads and lists one entry per CDR3 protein. The sample lists about 640,000 distinct CDR3 sequences; around 21% were seen once. The CDR3 is 15 amino acids. The V gene end was trimmed by 6 bases and the J gene end by 3 bases; junction bases not matched to a gene: 7. Per germline, CDR1 MDHEN and CDR2 SYDVKM. The sample belongs to a study of T cells in Graves' hyperthyroidism and ophthalmopathy. Turning to the study itself: Peripheral blood specimens were obtained at initial diagnosis, prior to any treatment.

Study outcomes and limitations: Most expanded thyroid clonotypes above 0.001 recurred in blood.

This sequence was found in a man under 40 with Graves' ophthalmopathy. The chain uses TRBV28 and TRBJ2-1; 8 bases are a match to TRBD1. Sequenced: blood. The CDR3 DNA reads TGTGCCAGCAGACACTCCGGGACAGGCTACAATGAGCAGTTCTTC. Translation gives CASRHSGTGYNEQFF.